This TCR beta chain was identified during a study of blood T cells in healthy people across ages. Ten milliliters of peripheral blood were drawn from each donor. Through a sample-barcoded 5' primer and a J-beta primer mix, a second PCR was run for about 6 to 11 cycles. Every sample returned 2.5 million or more CDR3-containing paired-end reads. TCRdb analysed the 5' RACE reads with MiXCR anew, one entry per CDR3 protein. The sample has 450,000 to 700,000 distinct CDR3 sequences, 27% seen once; the top ten hold 18%. This clonotype was observed a few times. Germline CDR1 reads LGHNA; CDR2 reads YSLEER. J gave up 6 bases and V 1 base, and 1 base lay outside the gene matches. The CDR3 covers 15 residues.

This sequence originates from a woman between 70 and 85 years old in good health. The rearrangement links TRBV4-3 to TRBJ2-1; 12 nucleotides agree with TRBD2. Material for sequencing was blood. In DNA form, the CDR3 reads TGCGCCAGCAGCCAAGCTAGCGGGGGGGCCAATGAGCAGTTCTTC. Protein: CASSQASGGANEQFF.